This TCR beta chain appears in the sequencing data of a study of shared clonotypes between healthy human individuals. Naive CD8 isolation took CD45RO-negative cells positively selected for CCR7 and excluded terminally differentiated effector memory CD45RA+ cells. Several immunoSEQ 96-well plates shared each subset's DNA, each plate a replicate. Measured with immunoSEQ multiplex PCR; TCRdb has only the in-frame clones, and not every one. The profile covers some 2 million clones, with less than 95% appearing a single time and more than 0.9% taken by the ten largest. About this clone itself: Distinct nucleotide sequences in the sample also encode this CDR3.

The germline V gene encodes CDR1 SEHNR and CDR2 FQNEAQ (reference sequence). The CDR3 consists of 13 residues. V lost 4 bases, J lost 3 bases, and 10 bases lay in between. This rearrangement joins TRBV7-9 to TRBJ2-7; a possible D gene is TRBD2 (5 bases). The specimen sequenced was naive CD8+ T cells sorted from blood. This TCR came from a man between 18 and 29 years old in good health. The CDR3 DNA reads TGTGCCAGCAGCTCAGGCACTAGCTACGAGCAGTACTTC. This gives the protein CASSSGTSYEQYF.